This entry concerns a single T cell receptor beta chain. The antigen this receptor binds is unknown. Base qualities are not provided; no much larger clone lies one nucleotide away. TCRbeta CDR3 regions were amplified from genomic DNA using the immunoSEQ Assay, a bias-controlled multiplex PCR. Processing in the source paper ran as follows. Within the assay, amplification of reference gene primers was used to estimate how many nucleated cells each sample contained. To quantify the absolute abundance of each unique TCRbeta CDR3 rearrangement, sequence reads were collapsed and filtered. Productive Simpson clonality was computed per sample as the square root of Simpson's diversity index over productive rearrangements. TCRdb stores this immuneACCESS table with in-frame sequences only. Part of the clones is absent; in the studies checked, under half of the shortfall reflects unresolved V genes, and no reason is known for the rest. The V and J calls and clone size are taken from that table; D and trimming were inferred from the DNA. The sample table shows around 220,000 clones, and 70% to 85% are seen once. The ten largest clones capture about 4% of the sample.

This sample is part of a study of blood T cell repertoires in COVID-19 (dated by TCRdb to about 2020). Study-wide context: Collaborator samples came from the United States, Italy and Spain and covered acute and convalescent phases of COVID-19. The prospective study material was composed of cDNA or gDNA derived from T cells, B-cell-depleted T cells, or PBMCs. Samples were obtained from the ongoing ImmuneRACE study (first 160 participants) and from about 1,300 subjects provided by 6 global collaborators. Where available, HLA class I and class II types were obtained from metadata supplied by the sample provider rather than from assay-based typing. A de-identified subject ID, COVID-19 status, age in years and sex were almost always included in the sample metadata. The repertoires were released in a freely available public database intended as a resource for research on the immune response to SARS-CoV-2. The dataset comprised deeply sampled blood TCRbeta repertoires from subjects exposed to, actively infected with, or recovered from COVID-19.

Points the paper makes about the study in general: How much clinical and demographic metadata was included differed by source and by participant, and the metadata was provided uncurated.

CDR1 and CDR2 are drawn from the germline V gene (reference sequence): GTSNPN, SVGIG. The CDR3 measures 12 amino acids from cysteine to phenylalanine. Only the CDR3 part of the read is kept: 36 bases, read in frame from the first base. The V end gives up 4 bases and the J end 10 bases, leaving 4 bases in the junction not matched to a gene. Each collaborating institution followed its own protocols to collect whole blood in K2EDTA tubes. For TCRbeta analysis, collaborator samples were shipped as frozen whole blood, as isolated PBMCs, or as DNA extracted from either sample type. The sample comprised peripheral blood. The chain is assembled from TRBV30 and TRBJ1-6; 7 of the junction bases match TRBD1. The origin of this receptor is a woman aged 40 to 50 with active or convalescent COVID-19. CDR3 loop: CAWNRGESPLHF. DNA sequence: TGTGCCTGGAACAGGGGCGAATCACCCCTCCACTTT.